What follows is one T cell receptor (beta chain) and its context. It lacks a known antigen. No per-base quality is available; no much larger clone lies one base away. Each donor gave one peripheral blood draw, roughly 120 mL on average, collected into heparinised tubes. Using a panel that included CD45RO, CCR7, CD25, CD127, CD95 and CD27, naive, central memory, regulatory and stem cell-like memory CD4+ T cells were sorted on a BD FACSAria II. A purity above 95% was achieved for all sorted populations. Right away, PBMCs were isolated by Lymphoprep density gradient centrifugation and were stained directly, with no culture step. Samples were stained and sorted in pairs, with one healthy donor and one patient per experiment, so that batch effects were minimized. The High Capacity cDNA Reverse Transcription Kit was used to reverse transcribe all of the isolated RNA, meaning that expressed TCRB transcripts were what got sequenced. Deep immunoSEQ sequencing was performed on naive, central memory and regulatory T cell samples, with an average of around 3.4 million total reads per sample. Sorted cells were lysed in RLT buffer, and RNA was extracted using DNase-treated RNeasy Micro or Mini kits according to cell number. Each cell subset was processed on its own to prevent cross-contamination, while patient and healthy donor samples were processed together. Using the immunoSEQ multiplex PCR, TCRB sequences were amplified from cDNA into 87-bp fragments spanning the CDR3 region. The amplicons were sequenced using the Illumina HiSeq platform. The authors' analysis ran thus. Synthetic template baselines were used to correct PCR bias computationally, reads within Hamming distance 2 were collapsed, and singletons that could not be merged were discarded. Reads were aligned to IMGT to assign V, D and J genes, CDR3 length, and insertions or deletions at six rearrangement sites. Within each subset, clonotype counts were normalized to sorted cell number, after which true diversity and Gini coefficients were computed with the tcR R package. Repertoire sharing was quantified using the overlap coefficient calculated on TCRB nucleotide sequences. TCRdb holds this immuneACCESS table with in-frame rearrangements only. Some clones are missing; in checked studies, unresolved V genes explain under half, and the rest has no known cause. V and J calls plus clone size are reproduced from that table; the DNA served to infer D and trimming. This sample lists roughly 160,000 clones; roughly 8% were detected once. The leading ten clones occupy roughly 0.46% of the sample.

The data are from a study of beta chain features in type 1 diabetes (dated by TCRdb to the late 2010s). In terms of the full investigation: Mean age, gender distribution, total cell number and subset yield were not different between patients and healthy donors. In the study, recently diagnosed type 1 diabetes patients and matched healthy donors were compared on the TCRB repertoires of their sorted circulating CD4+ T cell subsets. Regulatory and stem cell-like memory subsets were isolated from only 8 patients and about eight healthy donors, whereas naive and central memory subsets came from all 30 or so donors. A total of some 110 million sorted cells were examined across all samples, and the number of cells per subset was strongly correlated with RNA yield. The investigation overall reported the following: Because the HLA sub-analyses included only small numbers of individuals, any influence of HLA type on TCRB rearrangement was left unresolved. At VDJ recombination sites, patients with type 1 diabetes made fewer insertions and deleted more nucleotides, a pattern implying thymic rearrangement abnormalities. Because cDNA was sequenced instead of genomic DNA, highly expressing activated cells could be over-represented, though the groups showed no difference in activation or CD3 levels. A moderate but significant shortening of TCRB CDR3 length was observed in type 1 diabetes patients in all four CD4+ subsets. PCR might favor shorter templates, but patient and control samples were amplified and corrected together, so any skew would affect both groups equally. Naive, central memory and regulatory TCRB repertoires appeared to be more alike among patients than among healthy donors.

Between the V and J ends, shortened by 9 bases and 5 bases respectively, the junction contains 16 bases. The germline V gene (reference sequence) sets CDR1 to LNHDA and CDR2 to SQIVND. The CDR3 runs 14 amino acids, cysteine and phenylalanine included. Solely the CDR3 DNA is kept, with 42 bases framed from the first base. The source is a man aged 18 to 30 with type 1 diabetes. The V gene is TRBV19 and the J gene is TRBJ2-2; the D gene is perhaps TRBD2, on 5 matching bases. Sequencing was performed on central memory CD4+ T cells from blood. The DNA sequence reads TGTGCCAGCCAGACTAAGATAGGGACCGGGGAGCTGTTTTTT. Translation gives CASQTKIGTGELFF.